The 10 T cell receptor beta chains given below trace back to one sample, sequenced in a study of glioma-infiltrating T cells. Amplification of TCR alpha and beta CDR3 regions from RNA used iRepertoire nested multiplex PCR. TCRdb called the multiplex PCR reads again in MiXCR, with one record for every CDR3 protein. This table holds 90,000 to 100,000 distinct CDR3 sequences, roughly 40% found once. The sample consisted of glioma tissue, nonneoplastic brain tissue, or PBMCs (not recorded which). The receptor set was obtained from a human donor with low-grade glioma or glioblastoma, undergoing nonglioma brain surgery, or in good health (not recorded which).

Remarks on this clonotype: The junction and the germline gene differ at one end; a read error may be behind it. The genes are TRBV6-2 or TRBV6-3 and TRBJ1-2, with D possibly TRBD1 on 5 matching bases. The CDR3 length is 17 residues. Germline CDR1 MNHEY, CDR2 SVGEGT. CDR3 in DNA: TGTGCCAGCAGATACCGGGACGCAGAGCCCTCTAACTATGGCTATACCTTC. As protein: CASRYRDAEPSNYGYTF.

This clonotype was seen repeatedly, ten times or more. Written as DNA, the CDR3 is TGTGCCAGCTCTCCAACCGGGACAGGGGCCTACAATGAGCAGTTCTTC. This translates into CASSPTGTGAYNEQFF. The chain has TRBV18 and TRBJ2-1, with 10 bases aligning to TRBD1. Unmatched junction bases numbered 7, after V lost 6 bases and J lost 2 bases. The CDR3 runs 16 residues. Germline CDR1 KGHSH, CDR2 LQKENI.

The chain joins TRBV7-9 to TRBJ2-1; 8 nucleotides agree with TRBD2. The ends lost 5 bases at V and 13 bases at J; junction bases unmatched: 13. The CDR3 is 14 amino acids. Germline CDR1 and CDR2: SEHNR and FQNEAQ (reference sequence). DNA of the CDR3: TGTGCCAGCAGCGTTAGCGGGAATACGGAGACCCAGTTCTTC. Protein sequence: CASSVSGNTETQFF.

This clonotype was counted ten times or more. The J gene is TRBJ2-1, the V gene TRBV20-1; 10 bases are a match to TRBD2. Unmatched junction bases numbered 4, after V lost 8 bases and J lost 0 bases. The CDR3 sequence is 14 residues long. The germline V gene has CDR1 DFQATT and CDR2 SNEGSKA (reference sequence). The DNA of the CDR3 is TGCAGTTCAGCGGGAGGGTTCTCCTACAATGAGCAGTTCTTC. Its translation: CSSAGGFSYNEQFF.

The CDR3 coding sequence is TGTGCCAGCAGCTACTCCCGGGTGTATGATACGCAGTATTTT. Encoded protein: CASSYSRVYDTQYF. V is TRBV7-2 and J is TRBJ2-3; D call uncertain. Germline-derived CDR1 and CDR2 are SGHTA and FQGNSA. The length of the CDR3 is 14 residues. V lost 4 bases and J lost 6, with 14 bases in between.

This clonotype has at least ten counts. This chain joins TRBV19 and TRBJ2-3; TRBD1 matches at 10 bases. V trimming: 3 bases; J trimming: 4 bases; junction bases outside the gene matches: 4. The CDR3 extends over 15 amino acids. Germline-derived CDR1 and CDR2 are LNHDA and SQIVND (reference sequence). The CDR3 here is CASSIGTGVADTQYF. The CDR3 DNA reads TGTGCCAGTAGTATCGGGACAGGGGTTGCAGATACGCAGTATTTT.

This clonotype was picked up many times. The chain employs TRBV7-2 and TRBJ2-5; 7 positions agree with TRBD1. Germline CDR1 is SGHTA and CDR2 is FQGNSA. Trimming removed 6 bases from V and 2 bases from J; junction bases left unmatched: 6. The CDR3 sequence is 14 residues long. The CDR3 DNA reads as TGTGCCAGCAGTAAGGACAGGTCTCAAGAGACCCAGTACTTC. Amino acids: CASSKDRSQETQYF. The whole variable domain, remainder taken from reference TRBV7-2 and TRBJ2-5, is GAGVSQSPSNKVTEKGKDVELRCDPISGHTALYWYRQSLGQGLEFLIYFQGNSAPDKSGLPSDRFSAERTGGSVSTLTIQRTQQEDSAVYLCASSKDRSQETQYFGPGTRLLVL.

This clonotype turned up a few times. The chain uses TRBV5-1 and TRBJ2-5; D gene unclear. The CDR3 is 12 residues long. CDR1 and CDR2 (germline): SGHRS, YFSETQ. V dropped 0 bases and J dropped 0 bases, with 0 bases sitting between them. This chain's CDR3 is CASSLDQETQYF. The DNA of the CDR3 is TGCGCCAGCAGCTTGGACCAAGAGACCCAGTACTTC.

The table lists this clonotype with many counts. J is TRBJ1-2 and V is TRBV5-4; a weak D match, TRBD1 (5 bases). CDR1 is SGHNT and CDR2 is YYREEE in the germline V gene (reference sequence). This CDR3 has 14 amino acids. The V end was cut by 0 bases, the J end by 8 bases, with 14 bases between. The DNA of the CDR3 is TGTGCCAGCAGCTTGGGAATCCTTCGGGACGGCTACACCTTC. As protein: CASSLGILRDGYTF. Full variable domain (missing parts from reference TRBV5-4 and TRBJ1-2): ETGVTQSPTHLIKTRGQQVTLRCSSQSGHNTVSWYQQALGQGPQFIFQYYREEENGRGNFPPRFSGLQFPNYSSELNVNALELDDSALYLCASSLGILRDGYTFGSGTRLTVV.

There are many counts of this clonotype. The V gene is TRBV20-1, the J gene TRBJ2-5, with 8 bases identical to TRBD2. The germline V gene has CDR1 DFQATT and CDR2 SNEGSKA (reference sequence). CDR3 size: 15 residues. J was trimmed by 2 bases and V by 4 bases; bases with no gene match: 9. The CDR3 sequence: CSANEREFAQETQYF. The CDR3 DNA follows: TGCAGTGCTAATGAGCGGGAGTTCGCGCAAGAGACCCAGTACTTC.